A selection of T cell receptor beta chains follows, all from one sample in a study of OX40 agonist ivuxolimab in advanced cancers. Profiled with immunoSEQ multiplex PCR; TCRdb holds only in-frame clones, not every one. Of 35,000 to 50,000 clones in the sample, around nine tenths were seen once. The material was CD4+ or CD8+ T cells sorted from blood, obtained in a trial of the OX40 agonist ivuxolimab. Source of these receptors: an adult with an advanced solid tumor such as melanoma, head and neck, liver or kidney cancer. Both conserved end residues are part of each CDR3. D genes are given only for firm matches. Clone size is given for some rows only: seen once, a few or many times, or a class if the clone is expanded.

TGTGCCAGCTGCTTAAGCGGGGGACCCTACAATGAGCAGTTCTTC CASCLSGGPYNEQFF TRBV27 NA TRBJ2-1 15 TRBD2
TGTGCCAGTATACCGGGACAGATGAACACTGAAGCTTTCTTT CASIPGQMNTEAFF TRBV19 NA TRBJ1-1 14 TRBD1
TGTGCCAGCAGGAGCCTGAACACCGGGGAGCTGTTTTTT CASRSLNTGELFF TRBV6-6 NA TRBJ2-2 13 NA
TGTGCCAGCAGTTTATCCAGCGGGAGGGCCGCAGATACGCAGTATTTT CASSLSSGRAADTQYF TRBV28 NA TRBJ2-3 16 TRBD2
TGTGCCAGCAGCCCGGGACACCCGGGTGGAGATACGCAGTATTTT CASSPGHPGGDTQYF TRBV6-4 NA TRBJ2-3 15 NA
TGCGCCAGCAGCTTGCCGGGACAGGGAAAGGGGCAGTTCTTC CASSLPGQGKGQFF TRBV5-1 NA TRBJ2-1 14 TRBD1
TGCGCCAGCAGCTTGGGAACCTCTGGGGCCAACGTCCTGACTTTC CASSLGTSGANVLTF TRBV5-1 NA TRBJ2-6 15 NA
TGTGCCAGTAGTATGGGACTGACCAATTTGAATGAAAAACTGTTTTTT CASSMGLTNLNEKLFF TRBV19 NA TRBJ1-4 16 NA
TGTGCCAGCAGCCTTGGGACTAGCGGCCGGAATGAGCAGTTCTTC CASSLGTSGRNEQFF TRBV7-3 NA TRBJ2-1 15 TRBD2
TGCAGCGTTGAGGTGGGCGCCAATCAGCCCCAGCATTTT CSVEVGANQPQHF TRBV29-1 NA TRBJ1-5 13 NA
TGTGCCAGCAGCTTAGCGAACAGGAAGAACACTGAAGCTTTCTTT CASSLANRKNTEAFF TRBV5-4 NA TRBJ1-1 15 NA
TGTGCCAGTAGTATTGTTAGCGGGGGTTCGGCCGGGGAGCTGTTTTTT CASSIVSGGSAGELFF TRBV19 NA TRBJ2-2 16 TRBD2
TGTGCCAGCACCACTCCCGGCTCCTACGAGCAGTACTTC CASTTPGSYEQYF TRBV6-6 NA TRBJ2-7 13 NA
TGTGCCAGCAGTCCAGAGCAGAGAAACACCATATATTTT CASSPEQRNTIYF TRBV28 NA TRBJ1-3 13 NA
TGTGCCAGCAGTGTTGCTCGGACAGGGGAGTACGAGCAGTACTTC CASSVARTGEYEQYF TRBV6-4 once TRBJ2-7 15 TRBD1
NA CASSFGQGATGELLF TRBV5-1 NA TRBJ2-2 15 NA
TGTGCCAGCAGTGAACAGCATCAGCCCCAGCATTTT CASSEQHQPQHF TRBV2 few TRBJ1-5 12 NA
TGTGCCTGGAGCATAGGGGGGTATGGCTACACCTTC CAWSIGGYGYTF TRBV30 once TRBJ1-2 12 NA
TGCAGTGCTAGCTACACCGGGGAGCTGTTTTTT CSASYTGELFF TRBV20-1 once TRBJ2-2 11 NA
TGTGCCAGCAAGACAGGGCTCCCCGGGGAGCTGTTTTTT CASKTGLPGELFF TRBV28 NA TRBJ2-2 13 TRBD1
TGTGCCAGCAGTGAACAGAGGGGGCGCGAGCAGTACTTC CASSEQRGREQYF TRBV6-1 NA TRBJ2-7 13 TRBD1
TGTGCCAGCAGCTTAATGGGGAGGGGGGGGCAGACCCAGTACTTC CASSLMGRGGQTQYF TRBV7-3 NA TRBJ2-5 15 NA
TGTGCCAGCAGCTTAATCACTGAAGCTTTCTTT CASSLITEAFF TRBV7-9 NA TRBJ1-1 11 NA
TGTGCCACCAGCAGAGATAGGGGGGAGGTCACCGGGGAGCTGTTTTTT CATSRDRGEVTGELFF TRBV15 NA TRBJ2-2 16 NA
TGTGCCAGTAGTATGACTTCGGGCCCAACGGGAGAGACCCAGTACTTC CASSMTSGPTGETQYF TRBV19 NA TRBJ2-5 16 NA
TGTGCCGGATCCGGGACTAGCGCATACAATGAGCAGTTCTTC CAGSGTSAYNEQFF TRBV2 once TRBJ2-1 14 TRBD2
TGTGCCAGCAGCTTGAACCCTAGCGTTCGAGAGACCCAGTACTTC CASSLNPSVRETQYF TRBV7-2 NA TRBJ2-5 15 NA
TGTGCCTGGACAGTACCCCCGGGAGGTGAGACCCAGTACTTC CAWTVPPGGETQYF TRBV30 NA TRBJ2-5 14 TRBD2
TGTGCCATCAGTGAGTCGAAACTAGCGGGAGGTCATGAGCAGTTCTTC CAISESKLAGGHEQFF TRBV10-3 NA TRBJ2-1 16 TRBD2
TGTGCCAGCAGCGTGGACTTAGCGAGTAACAACAATGAGCAGTTCTTC CASSVDLASNNNEQFF TRBV9 NA TRBJ2-1 16 NA
TGTGCCAGCAGTTTATGGGCTAGCGGGAGAGGCGAGCAGTACTTC CASSLWASGRGEQYF TRBV28 NA TRBJ2-7 15 TRBD2
TGTGCCAGCAGTTTAACTCGTCAAGCGGAGACCCAGTACTTC CASSLTRQAETQYF TRBV27 NA TRBJ2-5 14 NA
TGTGCCAGCAGTGTCGGAGGGGAGTACTATGGCTACACCTTC CASSVGGEYYGYTF TRBV25-1 NA TRBJ1-2 14 NA
TGTGCCAGCTCACCTCTTGGTGGACTAGCGGGAGGGCCAGGGTACGAGCAGTACTTC CASSPLGGLAGGPGYEQYF TRBV18 NA TRBJ2-7 19 TRBD2
TGTGCCAGTGGGGGACTAGCGGGAGTCCAAGAGACCCAGTACTTC CASGGLAGVQETQYF TRBV19 NA TRBJ2-5 15 TRBD2
TGTGCCAGCAGTCTGGGAAGGAAAGGTGGCTACACCTTC CASSLGRKGGYTF TRBV27 NA TRBJ1-2 13 NA
TGTGCCAGCAGCCGCGGAGGAGAGCAGTTCTTC CASSRGGEQFF TRBV7-3 few TRBJ2-1 11 NA
TGTGCCAGCAGCTTGGGGGAAAACCCCAACGAGCAGTACTTC CASSLGENPNEQYF TRBV11-2 NA TRBJ2-7 14 NA
TGTGCCAGCCGCCAAAAACCGACAGCCCTGGAGTATGGCTACACCTTC CASRQKPTALEYGYTF TRBV7-8 NA TRBJ1-2 16 NA
TGTGCCAGCAGTTACGCCAGGGTGTCCTACGAGCAGTACTTC CASSYARVSYEQYF TRBV6-5 NA TRBJ2-7 14 NA
TGTGCCAGCAGTGCCGACAGGACCCTGCAAGAGACCCAGTACTTC CASSADRTLQETQYF TRBV2 NA TRBJ2-5 15 NA
TGTGCCAGCAGCCTCGGACAGCCGAGGCAGTACTTC CASSLGQPRQYF TRBV11-2 once TRBJ2-7 12 NA
TGTGCCAGCAGCTTAGTAGGGGGACAGGGGAGACGGGCTTTCTTT CASSLVGGQGRRAFF TRBV11-2 NA TRBJ1-1 15 TRBD1
TGTGCCAGCAGTAACGGGAGGGACGAGCAGTACTTC CASSNGRDEQYF TRBV6-6 NA TRBJ2-7 12 TRBD2
TGTGCCAGCAGCTGGGGACAGGGGATGAACACTGAAGCTTTCTTT CASSWGQGMNTEAFF TRBV7-3 NA TRBJ1-1 15 TRBD1
TGTGCCAGCTCACCCTCAGGGGAAGAGACCCAGTACTTC CASSPSGEETQYF TRBV18 NA TRBJ2-5 13 NA
TGTGCCAGCATGGCGGGGATGTGGGCGCCCCAGCATTTT CASMAGMWAPQHF TRBV6-6 NA TRBJ1-5 13 NA